The rows below give T cell receptor beta chains drawn from one sample of a study of early stage breast cancer tumors. The data were produced by immunoSEQ multiplex PCR, yet TCRdb's version contains in-frame clones alone and is incomplete. The sample consists of 9,500 to 12,000 clones, about 81% of them appearing once. Source material: breast tumor tissue. These receptors were obtained from a person between 65 and 80 years old with breast cancer. Each CDR3 is given with its conserved first and last residue. Fields, in order: D gene, J gene, V gene, clone size, CDR3 DNA, CDR3 protein. A D gene is named only where the DNA matches it firmly. Not all rows give a size; the values are once, few, many and, for expanded clones, a class.

D gene: TRBD1; J gene: TRBJ1-4; V gene: TRBV7-8; clone size: NA; CDR3 DNA: TGTGCCAGCAGCTTATTTCCCCGCGACAGGGCAACTAATGAAAAACTGTTTTTT; CDR3 protein: CASSLFPRDRATNEKLFF
D gene: TRBD1; J gene: TRBJ2-7; V gene: TRBV11-2; clone size: NA; CDR3 DNA: TGTGCCAGCAGCGGATGGGACAGAAGCTCCTACGAGCAGTACTTC; CDR3 protein: CASSGWDRSSYEQYF
D gene: NA; J gene: TRBJ1-4; V gene: TRBV5-5; clone size: once; CDR3 DNA: TGTGCCAGCAGCCCGGTGCAGGGGACTAATGAAAAACTGTTTTTT; CDR3 protein: CASSPVQGTNEKLFF
D gene: TRBD1; J gene: TRBJ1-6; V gene: TRBV4-2; clone size: NA; CDR3 DNA: TGTGCCAGCAGCCCGCGGACAGGTAGCTCCTATAATTCACCCCTCCACTTT; CDR3 protein: CASSPRTGSSYNSPLHF
D gene: TRBD1; J gene: TRBJ1-4; V gene: TRBV10-3; clone size: NA; CDR3 DNA: TGTGCCACGAGACAGGGCCGAAATGAAAAACTGTTTTTT; CDR3 protein: CATRQGRNEKLFF
D gene: TRBD1; J gene: TRBJ1-1; V gene: TRBV9; clone size: few; CDR3 DNA: TGTGCCAGCAGCGGCGGAGACAGGGGGAAAGAAAGCACTGAAGCTTTCTTT; CDR3 protein: CASSGGDRGKESTEAFF
D gene: NA; J gene: TRBJ2-4; V gene: TRBV27; clone size: medium-sized; CDR3 DNA: TGTGCCAGCAGTTTATTTGGTCCCTCGGGAAACATTCAGTACTTC; CDR3 protein: CASSLFGPSGNIQYF
D gene: NA; J gene: TRBJ1-6; V gene: TRBV7-8; clone size: few; CDR3 DNA: TGTGCCAGCAGCCCAATGGCAGCGCCCGGGTCACCCCTCCACTTT; CDR3 protein: CASSPMAAPGSPLHF
D gene: TRBD2; J gene: TRBJ2-7; V gene: TRBV5-5; clone size: NA; CDR3 DNA: TGTGCCAGCAGCCGCGAGGGCGGGGGCTACGAGCAGTACTTC; CDR3 protein: CASSREGGGYEQYF
D gene: NA; J gene: TRBJ1-2; V gene: TRBV9; clone size: NA; CDR3 DNA: TGTGCCAGCAGTACCGGACAGAGGGGGGGCTACACCTTC; CDR3 protein: CASSTGQRGGYTF
D gene: TRBD1; J gene: TRBJ1-5; V gene: TRBV4-1; clone size: NA; CDR3 DNA: TGCGCCAGCAGGCGGACAGGGGGCAATCAGCCCCAGCATTTT; CDR3 protein: CASRRTGGNQPQHF
D gene: TRBD2; J gene: TRBJ2-1; V gene: TRBV9; clone size: NA; CDR3 DNA: TGTGCCAGCAGCTTTCTAGCGGGGGGCCTTTACAATGAGCAGTTCTTC; CDR3 protein: CASSFLAGGLYNEQFF
D gene: TRBD1; J gene: TRBJ1-2; V gene: TRBV19; clone size: NA; CDR3 DNA: TGTGCCAGTAGTTTCGGACAGGGGAGAAACTATGGCTACACCTTC; CDR3 protein: CASSFGQGRNYGYTF
D gene: NA; J gene: TRBJ2-7; V gene: TRBV6-1; clone size: NA; CDR3 DNA: TGTGCCAGCAGTGAGGCCGGGACAACAACCTACGAGCAGTACTTC; CDR3 protein: CASSEAGTTTYEQYF
D gene: TRBD2; J gene: TRBJ2-2; V gene: TRBV7-2; clone size: NA; CDR3 DNA: TGTGCCAGCAGGCGGGAGGGAGGACTAACGAACACCGGGGAGCTGTTTTTT; CDR3 protein: CASRREGGLTNTGELFF
D gene: NA; J gene: TRBJ1-1; V gene: TRBV11-2; clone size: NA; CDR3 DNA: TGTGCCAGCAGCTTAGATCGCCGCGGCACTGAAGCTTTCTTT; CDR3 protein: CASSLDRRGTEAFF
D gene: NA; J gene: TRBJ1-3; V gene: TRBV5-6; clone size: NA; CDR3 DNA: TGTGCCAGCAGACTGCCCTCTGGAAACACCATATATTTT; CDR3 protein: CASRLPSGNTIYF
D gene: NA; J gene: TRBJ2-7; V gene: TRBV6-1; clone size: NA; CDR3 DNA: TGTGCCAGCAGCCCCACCCAGTACGAGCAGTACTTC; CDR3 protein: CASSPTQYEQYF
D gene: NA; J gene: TRBJ1-2; V gene: TRBV5-1; clone size: NA; CDR3 DNA: TGCGCCAGCAGCTTTGGACAGCTGGGGGCCGGCTACACCTTC; CDR3 protein: CASSFGQLGAGYTF
D gene: TRBD1; J gene: TRBJ1-4; V gene: TRBV4-3; clone size: NA; CDR3 DNA: TGCGCCAGCAGCCCCTCGGGACAGGGGAGGGCTAATGAAAAACTGTTTTTT; CDR3 protein: CASSPSGQGRANEKLFF
D gene: TRBD1; J gene: TRBJ2-7; V gene: TRBV11-2; clone size: NA; CDR3 DNA: TGTGCGACCAATCAGGACAGGGGCAACGAGCAGTACTTC; CDR3 protein: CATNQDRGNEQYF
D gene: NA; J gene: TRBJ1-2; V gene: TRBV9; clone size: NA; CDR3 DNA: TGTGCCAGCAGCACCGGACACCGTATTACTAACTATGGCTACACCTTC; CDR3 protein: CASSTGHRITNYGYTF
D gene: NA; J gene: TRBJ2-1; V gene: TRBV9; clone size: NA; CDR3 DNA: TGTGCCAGCAGCGCGCCCGGTTCAGCCGCTCGGGGTGAGCAGTTCTTC; CDR3 protein: CASSAPGSAARGEQFF
D gene: TRBD1; J gene: TRBJ2-3; V gene: TRBV7-2; clone size: NA; CDR3 DNA: TGTGCCAGCAGCCGCCCACCGGGCAGGGGGCTTACAGATACGCAGTATTTT; CDR3 protein: CASSRPPGRGLTDTQYF
D gene: NA; J gene: TRBJ1-1; V gene: TRBV5-1; clone size: NA; CDR3 DNA: TGCGCCAGCAGCGCCTGGGGGCCAGGAGTCGGTACCCCTGAAGCTTTCTTT; CDR3 protein: CASSAWGPGVGTPEAFF
D gene: NA; J gene: TRBJ2-3; V gene: TRBV4-3; clone size: NA; CDR3 DNA: TGCGCCAGCAGCCAAGACTGGCGGGGCTGGGGCACAGATACGCAGTATTTT; CDR3 protein: CASSQDWRGWGTDTQYF
D gene: TRBD1; J gene: TRBJ1-1; V gene: TRBV19; clone size: NA; CDR3 DNA: TGTGCCAGTAGTACCAGGACAGGAGTGAACACTGAAGCTTTCTTT; CDR3 protein: CASSTRTGVNTEAFF
D gene: NA; J gene: TRBJ2-2; V gene: TRBV29-1; clone size: NA; CDR3 DNA: TGCAGCGTCCGAACGGGAGCCTTGAACACCGGGGAGCTGTTTTTT; CDR3 protein: CSVRTGALNTGELFF
D gene: NA; J gene: TRBJ1-2; V gene: TRBV15; clone size: NA; CDR3 DNA: TGTGCCACCAGCAGAGTTGGCGGGGGGCGAGTAGACTATGGCTACACCTTC; CDR3 protein: CATSRVGGGRVDYGYTF
D gene: TRBD2; J gene: TRBJ2-3; V gene: TRBV5-4; clone size: NA; CDR3 DNA: TGTGCCAGCAGCCCTGCTCGGACTAGCGGGGGCACAGATACGCAGTATTTT; CDR3 protein: CASSPARTSGGTDTQYF
D gene: TRBD1; J gene: TRBJ2-1; V gene: TRBV29-1; clone size: medium-sized; CDR3 DNA: TGCAGCGTTGAACCCTCCGACAGGGGCTCTTACAATGAGCAGTTCTTC; CDR3 protein: CSVEPSDRGSYNEQFF
D gene: TRBD2; J gene: TRBJ2-3; V gene: TRBV9; clone size: NA; CDR3 DNA: TGTGCCAGCAGCGTAACCGATACTAGCGGGGGACGGGATACGCAGTATTTT; CDR3 protein: CASSVTDTSGGRDTQYF
D gene: NA; J gene: TRBJ1-2; V gene: TRBV19; clone size: NA; CDR3 DNA: TGTGCCAGTAGTATGGTCCCAGGTATTTCCTATGGCTACACCTTC; CDR3 protein: CASSMVPGISYGYTF
D gene: NA; J gene: TRBJ2-3; V gene: TRBV11-3; clone size: NA; CDR3 DNA: TGTGCCAGCAGCGCAGGGTCCAGGGGTTCGGCAGATACGCAGTATTTT; CDR3 protein: CASSAGSRGSADTQYF
D gene: TRBD2; J gene: TRBJ2-5; V gene: TRBV9; clone size: NA; CDR3 DNA: TGTGCCAGCAGCCCCGGGAGGGCGTACGAGACCCAGTACTTC; CDR3 protein: CASSPGRAYETQYF
D gene: TRBD1; J gene: TRBJ2-1; V gene: TRBV11-2; clone size: NA; CDR3 DNA: TGTGCCAGCAGCGTCACCGGGACAGATACCGCTGAGCAGTTCTTC; CDR3 protein: CASSVTGTDTAEQFF
D gene: NA; J gene: TRBJ1-5; V gene: TRBV25-1; clone size: NA; CDR3 DNA: TGTGCCAGCAGTGAACCGGGAGGCGGTCAGCCCCAGCATTTT; CDR3 protein: CASSEPGGGQPQHF
D gene: NA; J gene: TRBJ1-2; V gene: TRBV19; clone size: few; CDR3 DNA: TGTGCCAGTAGTATCAGGGCAGGGGGCTACACCTTC; CDR3 protein: CASSIRAGGYTF
D gene: NA; J gene: TRBJ1-2; V gene: TRBV19; clone size: few; CDR3 DNA: TGTGCCAGTAGTATAGACGGTCTCCTAGATGGCTACACCTTC; CDR3 protein: CASSIDGLLDGYTF
D gene: TRBD1; J gene: TRBJ1-1; V gene: TRBV28; clone size: NA; CDR3 DNA: TGTGCCAGCAACCCCATCGACAGGGGACTCACTGAAGCTTTCTTT; CDR3 protein: CASNPIDRGLTEAFF
D gene: TRBD1; J gene: TRBJ2-7; V gene: TRBV19; clone size: NA; CDR3 DNA: TGTGCCAGTAGTGGGACAGGGGGTTCCTACGAGCAGTACTTC; CDR3 protein: CASSGTGGSYEQYF
D gene: NA; J gene: TRBJ1-2; V gene: TRBV2; clone size: NA; CDR3 DNA: TGTGCCAGCAGTGAACAGGGGGGCTACACCTTC; CDR3 protein: CASSEQGGYTF
D gene: NA; J gene: TRBJ1-2; V gene: TRBV28; clone size: once; CDR3 DNA: TGTGCCAGCAGTTTATCTCAGGCGGGGGATTATGGCTACACCTTC; CDR3 protein: CASSLSQAGDYGYTF
D gene: NA; J gene: TRBJ2-1; V gene: TRBV19; clone size: NA; CDR3 DNA: TGTGCCAGTAGTATTATAACATCCGGGGTCTGGGAGCAGTTCTTC; CDR3 protein: CASSIITSGVWEQFF
D gene: NA; J gene: TRBJ1-4; V gene: TRBV7-2; clone size: NA; CDR3 DNA: TGTGCCAGCAGCTTGATGGGGCTACGGGAAAAACTGTTTTTT; CDR3 protein: CASSLMGLREKLFF
D gene: NA; J gene: TRBJ1-2; V gene: TRBV5-6; clone size: once; CDR3 DNA: TGTGCCAGCAGCTTGAACTTCCGGACAGGCTACACCTTC; CDR3 protein: CASSLNFRTGYTF
D gene: TRBD2; J gene: TRBJ2-7; V gene: TRBV27; clone size: once; CDR3 DNA: TGTGCCAGCAGCTTAGCGGGGGGTCTGTCCGAGCAGTACTTC; CDR3 protein: CASSLAGGLSEQYF
D gene: TRBD2; J gene: TRBJ2-5; V gene: TRBV7-9; clone size: NA; CDR3 DNA: TGTGCCAGCAGCCAGGGACTAGCGGGGCAAGAGACCCAGTACTTC; CDR3 protein: CASSQGLAGQETQYF
D gene: TRBD1; J gene: TRBJ1-1; V gene: TRBV13; clone size: NA; CDR3 DNA: TGTGCCAGCAGCCCCGGGCAGGGGGGAACTGAAGCTTTCTTT; CDR3 protein: CASSPGQGGTEAFF
D gene: NA; J gene: TRBJ1-2; V gene: TRBV6-5; clone size: once; CDR3 DNA: TGTGCCAGCAGTTACCTCTCCACAGGAAACTATGGCTACACCTTC; CDR3 protein: CASSYLSTGNYGYTF
D gene: NA; J gene: TRBJ2-7; V gene: TRBV28; clone size: NA; CDR3 DNA: TGTGCCAGCAGTTCTAGCGTCTACGAGCAGTACTTC; CDR3 protein: CASSSSVYEQYF
D gene: TRBD1; J gene: TRBJ1-4; V gene: TRBV10-3; clone size: NA; CDR3 DNA: TGTGCCATCAGTGGGACAGGGCATGAAAAACTGTTTTTT; CDR3 protein: CAISGTGHEKLFF
D gene: NA; J gene: TRBJ2-3; V gene: TRBV5-6; clone size: NA; CDR3 DNA: TGTGCCAGCAGCTTGGGGCGGGTTGCGGCGCAGTATTTT; CDR3 protein: CASSLGRVAAQYF
D gene: NA; J gene: TRBJ1-2; V gene: TRBV7-2; clone size: NA; CDR3 DNA: TGTGCCAGCACTCCAAGCCAGGGCGCTAACTATGGCTACACCTTC; CDR3 protein: CASTPSQGANYGYTF
D gene: TRBD2; J gene: TRBJ2-3; V gene: TRBV5-1; clone size: NA; CDR3 DNA: TGCGCCAGCAGCTTGTTGAGGGGACTAGCGGGAGTTATGAACACAGATACGCAGTATTTT; CDR3 protein: CASSLLRGLAGVMNTDTQYF